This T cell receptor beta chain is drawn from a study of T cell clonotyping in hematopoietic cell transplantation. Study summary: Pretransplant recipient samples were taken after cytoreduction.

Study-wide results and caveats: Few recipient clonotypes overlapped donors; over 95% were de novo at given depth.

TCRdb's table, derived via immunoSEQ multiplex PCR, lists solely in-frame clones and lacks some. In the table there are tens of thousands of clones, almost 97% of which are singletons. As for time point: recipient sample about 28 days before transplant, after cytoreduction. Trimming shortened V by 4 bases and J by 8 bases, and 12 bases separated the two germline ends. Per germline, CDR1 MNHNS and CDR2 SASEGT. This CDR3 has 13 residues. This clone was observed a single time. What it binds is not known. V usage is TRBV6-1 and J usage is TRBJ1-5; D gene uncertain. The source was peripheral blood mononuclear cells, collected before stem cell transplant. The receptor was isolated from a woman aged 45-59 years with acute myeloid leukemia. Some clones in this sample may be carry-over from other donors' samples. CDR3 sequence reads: CASSGSNGKPQHF. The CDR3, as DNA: TGTGCCAGCAGTGGCTCCAATGGGAAGCCCCAGCATTTT.